Listed below are T cell receptor beta chains from one sample, sequenced in a study of T cell responses to AZD1222 COVID-19 vaccine. The method was immunoSEQ multiplex PCR; TCRdb's version includes in-frame clones alone and lacks a portion of them. Among fewer than 150,000 clones listed, 86% were seen once. This material consisted of peripheral blood, taken 28 days after the second AZD1222 dose. All receptors come from an adult who received the AZD1222 COVID-19 vaccine. Both conserved end residues are part of each CDR3. Fields, in order: D gene, clone size, J gene, V gene, CDR3 protein, CDR3 DNA. D genes are given only for firm matches. Clone size is stated in some rows and not others, as once, few, many or a class when expanded.

d_gene: TRBD1; abundance: NA; j_gene: TRBJ1-4; v_gene: TRBV12-3/TRBV12-4; CDR3aa: CASSPGGNEKLFF; CDR3nt: TGTGCCAGCAGTCCAGGGGGTAATGAAAAACTGTTTTTT
d_gene: TRBD1; abundance: NA; j_gene: TRBJ1-4; v_gene: TRBV5-6; CDR3aa: CASSLWRDRGRLGGEKLFF; CDR3nt: TGTGCCAGCAGCTTGTGGCGGGACAGGGGCCGCCTGGGGGGTGAAAAACTGTTTTTT
d_gene: NA; abundance: NA; j_gene: TRBJ1-6; v_gene: TRBV19; CDR3aa: CASSTRTGNSPLHF; CDR3nt: TGTGCCAGTAGTACTCGGACGGGTAATTCACCCCTCCACTTT
d_gene: NA; abundance: NA; j_gene: TRBJ2-4; v_gene: TRBV6-5; CDR3aa: CASSYAPPGENIQYF; CDR3nt: TGTGCCAGCAGTTATGCCCCTCCGGGGGAGAACATTCAGTACTTC
d_gene: NA; abundance: NA; j_gene: TRBJ2-5; v_gene: TRBV11-3; CDR3aa: CASSLDSRGTSQYF; CDR3nt: TGTGCCAGCAGCTTAGATTCGAGGGGGACCTCCCAGTACTTC
d_gene: TRBD1; abundance: once; j_gene: TRBJ1-4; v_gene: TRBV7-6; CDR3aa: CASSYRDRRLSSNEKLFF; CDR3nt: TGTGCCAGCAGCTACCGGGACAGGCGACTATCCTCTAATGAAAAACTGTTTTTT
d_gene: NA; abundance: NA; j_gene: TRBJ1-5; v_gene: TRBV7-8; CDR3aa: CASSRGASNQPQHF; CDR3nt: TGTGCCAGCAGCCGCGGGGCGAGCAATCAGCCCCAGCATTTT
d_gene: NA; abundance: NA; j_gene: TRBJ1-2; v_gene: TRBV5-4; CDR3aa: CASSFGSSGYTF; CDR3nt: TGTGCCAGCAGCTTTGGCAGTTCTGGCTACACCTTC
d_gene: NA; abundance: NA; j_gene: TRBJ1-1; v_gene: TRBV27; CDR3aa: CASSLGRLNTEAFF; CDR3nt: TGTGCCAGCAGTTTAGGCAGGTTGAACACTGAAGCTTTCTTT
d_gene: TRBD1; abundance: NA; j_gene: TRBJ2-7; v_gene: TRBV27; CDR3aa: CASSGYRDREHEQYF; CDR3nt: TGTGCCAGCAGTGGTTACCGGGACAGGGAACACGAGCAGTACTTC
d_gene: NA; abundance: NA; j_gene: TRBJ1-5; v_gene: TRBV6-2/TRBV6-3; CDR3aa: CASSEEREHQPQHF; CDR3nt: TGTGCCAGCAGTGAGGAAAGGGAGCATCAGCCCCAGCATTTT
d_gene: NA; abundance: NA; j_gene: TRBJ1-1; v_gene: TRBV25-1; CDR3aa: CASRQWEGRTEAFF; CDR3nt: TGTGCCAGCAGGCAGTGGGAGGGAAGGACTGAAGCTTTCTTT
d_gene: TRBD1; abundance: NA; j_gene: TRBJ2-2; v_gene: TRBV10-3; CDR3aa: CAISGRIAGQGASGELFF; CDR3nt: TGTGCCATCAGTGGACGAATCGCGGGACAGGGGGCTTCAGGGGAGCTGTTTTTT
d_gene: TRBD2; abundance: NA; j_gene: TRBJ2-7; v_gene: TRBV7-2; CDR3aa: CASSPLAGAYEQYF; CDR3nt: TGTGCCAGCAGCCCACTAGCGGGTGCCTACGAGCAGTACTTC
d_gene: NA; abundance: NA; j_gene: TRBJ1-2; v_gene: TRBV14; CDR3aa: CASSQDPPGVDYGYTF; CDR3nt: TGTGCCAGCAGCCAAGATCCCCCGGGGGTGGACTATGGCTACACCTTC
d_gene: TRBD1; abundance: NA; j_gene: TRBJ1-1; v_gene: TRBV5-1; CDR3aa: CASSRQGGTEAFF; CDR3nt: TGCGCCAGCAGTAGACAGGGAGGAACTGAAGCTTTCTTT
d_gene: NA; abundance: NA; j_gene: TRBJ1-4; v_gene: TRBV11-2; CDR3aa: CASSLGEKLFF; CDR3nt: TGTGCCAGCTCCCTGGGGGAAAAACTGTTTTTT
d_gene: NA; abundance: NA; j_gene: TRBJ1-3; v_gene: TRBV7-9; CDR3aa: CASSLSPDAPSGNTIYF; CDR3nt: TGTGCCAGCAGCTTATCCCCCGACGCGCCCTCTGGAAACACCATATATTTT
d_gene: TRBD2; abundance: NA; j_gene: TRBJ2-3; v_gene: TRBV9; CDR3aa: CASSSTTPSGGRTDTQYF; CDR3nt: TGTGCCAGCAGCTCAACGACCCCTAGCGGGGGGCGCACAGATACGCAGTATTTT
d_gene: TRBD2; abundance: NA; j_gene: TRBJ2-7; v_gene: TRBV29-1; CDR3aa: CSVELAGVHEQYF; CDR3nt: TGCAGCGTTGAACTAGCGGGAGTCCACGAGCAGTACTTC